A few counts support the clone carrying this T cell receptor beta chain. The sample is drawn from a study of T cells in Graves' hyperthyroidism and ophthalmopathy. RNA transcripts gave rise to amplified TCR beta CDR3 regions. The primer set for the first-round RT-PCR of the TCR CDR3 was HTBI. Using its own MiXCR run on the multiplex PCR reads, TCRdb lists one record per CDR3 protein. The table records 300,000 or so distinct CDR3 sequences, around 15% of them present only once. At least 3 on the Clinical Activity Score was recorded for ophthalmopathy patients, who also had NOSPECS grade at least 4 and duration under 3 months. Clinicians diagnosed patients from clinical symptoms, serum thyroxine and TRAb, thyroid ultrasound and orbital computed tomography. V trimming: 6 bases; J trimming: 1 base; junction bases outside the gene matches: 5. This CDR3 spans 13 amino acids. Germline assignment: CDR1 DFQATT and CDR2 SNEGSKA (reference sequence).

This receptor was obtained from a woman aged 55-69 years with Graves' ophthalmopathy. The chain links TRBV20-1 to TRBJ1-1, with 7 nucleotides matching TRBD1. The sequencing sample was made of blood. The CDR3 is CSALQGPNTEAFF. CDR3 DNA sequence: TGCAGTGCCTTACAGGGGCCGAACACTGAAGCTTTCTTT.